A few counts support the clone carrying this TCR beta chain. The antigen is not known. The V end was cut by 1 base, the J end by 5 bases, with 12 bases between. Per germline, CDR1 SNHLY and CDR2 FYNNEI. CDR3 size: 14 residues. CD25-based Treg depletion was applied to purified naive CD4+ T cells. General observations from the study: In terms of TCR gene usage, tumor memory CD4+ T cells clustered together with blood and lymph node memory CD4+ cells, as well as with lymph node naive CD4+ cells. Larger-cohort validation covered only one TCR beta V-J rearrangement.

Constant-region reverse primers amplified full-length variable regions, followed by semi-nested Nested Universal Primer A PCR. TCRdb re-called the 5' RACE reads through MiXCR, storing one row per CDR3 protein. Here the sample spans around 9,000 distinct CDR3 sequences, about two thirds being singletons. V and J are TRBV2 and TRBJ2-7; D is uncertain. This receptor was identified in a female donor with breast cancer. The sample comprised tumor-infiltrating naive CD4+ T cells sorted from the breast tumor. Subset given: naive CD4+ T cells, CD4+CD45RA+CD25-. In nucleotides, the CDR3 is TGTGCCAGCAGTGAAGAGGGTGTCATCCACGAGCAGTACTTC. It yields the protein CASSEEGVIHEQYF.